A single sample gave rise to the 15 T cell receptor beta chains below, sequenced in a study of T cell responses to AZD1222 COVID-19 vaccine. Sequencing used immunoSEQ multiplex PCR; TCRdb keeps in-frame clones, though not all of them. The sample includes about 110,000 clones, around 89% of them seen just once. This material consisted of peripheral blood, taken on day 0 of AZD1222 vaccination. All receptors come from an adult in good health.

CDR3 in amino acids: CASSVGSELYNEQFF. The CDR3 DNA is TGTGCCAGCAGCGTAGGTAGCGAACTTTACAATGAGCAGTTCTTC. V is TRBV9 and J is TRBJ2-1; D may be TRBD2 (5 bases). The CDR3 covers 15 residues. Germline CDR1 SGDLS, CDR2 YYNGEE. V lost 0 bases to trimming and J lost 4 bases, with 11 bases between them.

The count of this clone is one. This chain joins TRBV2 and TRBJ2-3; a weak D match, TRBD1 (6 bases). V lost 6 bases and J lost 1, with 14 bases in between. CDR1 and CDR2 (germline): SNHLY, FYNNEI. The CDR3 sequence is 15 residues long. The CDR3 here is CASSKQGIGTDTQYF. CDR3 coding DNA: TGTGCCAGCAGCAAACAGGGAATCGGCACAGATACGCAGTATTTT.

V usage is TRBV10-2 and J usage is TRBJ2-1; D is possibly TRBD2 (7 bases). V was shortened by 5 bases and J by 8 bases, with 22 bases between the two germline ends. This CDR3 has 16 amino acids. Germline CDR1 reads WSHSY; CDR2 reads SAAADI. The CDR3 sequence is CASSPGVGGAYDEQFF. The CDR3 DNA reads as TGCGCCAGCAGTCCGGGGGTGGGGGGGGCGTACGATGAGCAGTTCTTC.

The rearrangement uses TRBV19 and TRBJ1-2, with TRBD1 matching over 7 bases. Germline lookup yields CDR1 LNHDA and CDR2 SQIVND (reference sequence). V shed 7 bases, J shed 5 bases, and the junction held 10 bases outside the gene matches. The CDR3 totals 14 residues. The CDR3 spells CASNPTGTNYGYTF. For the CDR3, the DNA is TGTGCCAGTAACCCGACAGGGACCAATTATGGCTACACCTTC.

The chain carries TRBV3-1 (or the pseudogene TRBV3-2) and TRBJ1-5; TRBD1 matches 8 bases. Germline V lookup: CDR1 LGHDT, CDR2 YNNKEL (reference sequence). The CDR3 length is 17 residues. V lost 2 bases to trimming and J lost 0 bases; unmatched junction nucleotides: 6. The CDR3 region is CASSQPRDRYSNQPQHF. The DNA for the CDR3 is TGTGCCAGCAGCCAACCCCGGGACAGGTATAGCAATCAGCCCCAGCATTTT.

The chain recombines TRBV2 with TRBJ1-4, with 12 nucleotides matching TRBD1. The V gene end was trimmed by 6 bases and the J gene end by 7 bases; junction bases not matched to a gene: 9. CDR3 length equals 16 residues. CDR1 is SNHLY and CDR2 is FYNNEI in the germline V gene. DNA of the CDR3: TGTGCCAGCAGGGGACAGGGGGCGAGTTTGGGTGAAAAACTGTTTTTT. Its translation is CASRGQGASLGEKLFF.

The chain employs TRBV5-4 and TRBJ1-4; no clear D gene. The CDR3 has 16 amino acids. The V and J ends lost 4 bases and 0 bases respectively, with 13 bases between them. Per germline, CDR1 SGHNT and CDR2 YYREEE (reference sequence). CDR3 in amino acids: CASSLKTDSTNEKLFF. As DNA, the CDR3 is TGTGCCAGCAGCCTCAAGACCGATTCAACTAATGAAAAACTGTTTTTT.

V gene TRBV5-6 combines with J gene TRBJ1-5, with D tentatively TRBD1 (5 bases). CDR3 size: 17 residues. Germline CDR1 SGHDT, CDR2 YYEEEE. V was clipped by 0 bases and J by 2 bases, with 15 bases between them. Here the CDR3 DNA reads TGTGCCAGCAGCTTGGGCCCGGGGGACCTTCGCAATCAGCCCCAGCATTTT. Residues: CASSLGPGDLRNQPQHF.

The J gene is TRBJ2-5, the V gene TRBV19; 11 bases align to TRBD2. With V trimmed by 4 bases and J by 5 bases, 6 bases remained unmatched. The CDR3 is 15 amino acids. Germline CDR1 is LNHDA and CDR2 is SQIVND (reference sequence). CDR3 loop: CASSNLAGGQETQYF. CDR3 in DNA: TGTGCCAGTAGTAACCTAGCGGGGGGCCAGGAGACCCAGTACTTC.

The genes are TRBV28 and TRBJ1-1, with D perhaps TRBD1 (5 bases). Germline V lookup: CDR1 MDHEN, CDR2 SYDVKM. The CDR3 contains 14 residues. V was shortened by 1 base and J by 1 base, with 7 bases between the two germline ends. The DNA for the CDR3 is TGTGCCAGCAGTTTATTAGGGGAGAACACTGAAGCTTTCTTT. This sequence encodes CASSLLGENTEAFF.

The V and J genes are TRBV5-4 and TRBJ2-7; 10 bases are shared with TRBD1. In germline, CDR1 is SGHNT, CDR2 YYREEE (reference sequence). CDR3 length: 15 amino acids. J was trimmed by 6 bases and V by 4 bases; bases with no gene match: 10. CDR3 in DNA: TGTGCCAGCAGCACAGTCGGACAGGGGGAACCCGAGCAGTACTTC. Amino acids: CASSTVGQGEPEQYF.

The chain employs TRBV19 and TRBJ1-5; D gene ambiguous. The germline gives CDR1 LNHDA, CDR2 SQIVND (reference sequence). V was trimmed by 1 base and J by 1 base, leaving 11 bases between them. The length of the CDR3 is 16 residues. This CDR3 reads CASSIVGLHSNQPQHF. The CDR3 nucleotides read TGTGCCAGTAGTATAGTGGGCCTACACAGCAATCAGCCCCAGCATTTT.

The J gene is TRBJ2-5, the V gene TRBV6-2 or TRBV6-3; D gene uncertain. The V gene's germline CDR1 is MNHEY and CDR2 SVGEGT. Trimming took off 2 bases at V and 1 base at J, with 5 bases between the two ends. CDR3 size: 13 residues. The DNA for the CDR3 is TGTGCCAGCAGTTACAACGGCCAAGAGACCCAGTACTTC. Translation: CASSYNGQETQYF.

J is TRBJ1-3 and V is TRBV6-6, with D perhaps matching TRBD1 (6 bases). With 5 bases removed from V and 4 bases from J, the gap between germline ends came to 9 bases. Germline V lookup: CDR1 MNHNY, CDR2 SVGAGI (reference sequence). The CDR3 runs 13 residues. DNA for the CDR3: TGTGCCAGCAGTCAAACAGGGGGAAACACCATATATTTT. It yields the protein CASSQTGGNTIYF.

This chain connects TRBV19 to TRBJ2-1, with D perhaps TRBD1 (5 bases). V was shortened by 1 base and J by 1 base, with 8 bases between the two germline ends. The CDR3 sequence is 15 residues long. Germline CDR1 LNHDA, CDR2 SQIVND (reference sequence). This CDR3 is CASSIGQGSYNEQFF. The CDR3 coding sequence is TGTGCCAGTAGTATAGGGCAGGGATCCTACAATGAGCAGTTCTTC.